Detailed here is one TCR beta chain. This specimen belongs to a study of blood T cell repertoires in COVID-19. Libraries were prepared by immunoSEQ multiplex PCR; TCRdb keeps only in-frame clonotypes and omits some of them. The data hold approximately 84,000 clones, with about 80% observed a single time. Germline V gene sequence: CDR1 SGHNT, CDR2 YYREEE (reference sequence). The CDR3 sequence is 19 residues long. J lost 0 bases, V lost 0 bases, and 9 bases had no gene match. This clonotype was obtained from a man aged 50 to 59 with active or convalescent COVID-19. The genes are TRBV5-4 and TRBJ2-2, with 9 bases aligning to TRBD2. The sample comprised peripheral blood. CDR3 in DNA: TGTGCCAGCAGCTTGGCCGCTTGGGCGGGGGGGGCGAACACCGGGGAGCTGTTTTTT. Translated, it gives CASSLAAWAGGANTGELFF. The variable domain in full, with the rest retrieved from reference TRBV5-4 and TRBJ2-2, is ETGVTQSPTHLIKTRGQQVTLRCSSQSGHNTVSWYQQALGQGPQFIFQYYREEENGRGNFPPRFSGLQFPNYSSELNVNALELDDSALYLCASSLAAWAGGANTGELFFGEGSRLTVL.